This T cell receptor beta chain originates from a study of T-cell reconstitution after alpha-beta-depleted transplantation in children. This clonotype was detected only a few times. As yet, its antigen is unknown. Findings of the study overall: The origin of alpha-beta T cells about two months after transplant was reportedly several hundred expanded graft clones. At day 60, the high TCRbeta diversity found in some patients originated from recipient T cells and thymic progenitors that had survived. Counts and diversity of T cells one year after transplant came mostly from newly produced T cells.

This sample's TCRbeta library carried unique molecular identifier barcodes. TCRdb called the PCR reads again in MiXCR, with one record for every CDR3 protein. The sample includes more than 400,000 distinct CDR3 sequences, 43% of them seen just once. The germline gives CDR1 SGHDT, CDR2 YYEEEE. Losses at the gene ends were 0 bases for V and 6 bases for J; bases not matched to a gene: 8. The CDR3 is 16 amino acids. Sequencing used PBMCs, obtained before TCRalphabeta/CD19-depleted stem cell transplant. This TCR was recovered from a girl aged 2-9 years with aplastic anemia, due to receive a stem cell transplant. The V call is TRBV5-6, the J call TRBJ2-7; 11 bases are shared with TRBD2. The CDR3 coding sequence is TGTGCCAGCAGCTTGGGGCCTAGCGGGAGGTCTGGCGAGCAGTACTTC. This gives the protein CASSLGPSGRSGEQYF.